Listed here are 32 T cell receptor beta chains from one sample, sequenced in a study of beta chain features in type 1 diabetes. All of the isolated RNA was reverse transcribed, so expressed TCRB transcripts were sequenced. Here immunoSEQ multiplex PCR was the method, and the copy in TCRdb shows in-frame clones only, minus some. This sample yields roughly 310,000 clones, of which approximately 9.9% are seen a single time; about 0.014% belongs to the top ten. The sequenced sample consisted of naive CD4+ T cells from blood. The receptors come from a woman aged 30 to 39 in good health.

With respect to this clone: The junction and the germline gene differ at one end; a read error may be behind it. The gene calls are TRBV5-4 and TRBJ2-7; D not resolved. In germline, CDR1 is SGHNT, CDR2 YYREEE (reference sequence). The CDR3 consists of 15 residues. The CDR3 here is CASSLALGRTYEQYF. The CDR3 DNA reads as TGCGCCAGCAGCCTCGCCCTTGGCAGGACCTACGAGCAGTACTTC.

V gene TRBV7-3 combines with J gene TRBJ2-1; 10 nucleotides align to TRBD2. Germline-derived CDR1 and CDR2 are SGHTA and FQGTGA. Germline trimming cut 5 bases from V and 5 bases from J; bases unmatched to any gene: 6. The CDR3 sequence is 15 residues long. The CDR3 is CASSHGLAVNNEQFF. The CDR3 bases are TGTGCCAGCAGCCACGGACTAGCGGTTAACAATGAGCAGTTCTTC.

V and J are TRBV5-4 and TRBJ2-2; 8 nucleotides line up with TRBD2. Germline CDR1 and CDR2: SGHNT and YYREEE (reference sequence). The length of the CDR3 is 15 residues. Trimming cost V 2 bases and J 6 bases; bases outside gene matches: 6. CDR3 DNA: TGTGCCAGCAGCTTTGGTAGCGGGACCCCCGGGGAGCTGTTTTTT. This translates into CASSFGSGTPGELFF.

This clone was counted between two and nine times. The CDR3 loop is CAGGREAKNIQYF. The DNA of the CDR3 is TGTGCCGGGGGGAGGGAGGCCAAAAACATTCAGTACTTC. The rearrangement links TRBV30 to TRBJ2-4; 7 nucleotides align to TRBD2. The CDR3 sequence is 13 residues long. With V trimmed by 8 bases and J by 1 base, 5 bases remained unmatched. The germline gives CDR1 GTSNPN, CDR2 SVGIG (reference sequence).

V gene TRBV7-2 combines with J gene TRBJ2-3, with D perhaps TRBD2 (6 bases). The CDR3 length is 16 residues. The V and J ends lost 6 bases and 4 bases respectively, with 20 bases between them. From germline, CDR1 is SGHTA and CDR2 FQGNSA. The CDR3 protein is CASRPQSGSLPDTQYF. CDR3 DNA sequence: TGTGCCAGCAGGCCTCAATCCGGGAGTTTGCCAGATACGCAGTATTTT.

In the case of this clone: The identical CDR3 is also encoded by other nucleotide sequences in the sample. The V gene is TRBV7-2, the J gene TRBJ1-1; D is possibly TRBD1 (6 bases). The CDR3 contains 14 residues. Germline V gene sequence: CDR1 SGHTA, CDR2 FQGNSA. Trimming cost V 4 bases and J 0 bases, with 9 bases left between them. In DNA form, the CDR3 reads TGTGCCAGCAGCTCACAGGGCATGAACACTGAAGCTTTCTTT. This codes for CASSSQGMNTEAFF.

V is TRBV7-2 and J is TRBJ1-1; D not certain. CDR1 is SGHTA, CDR2 FQGNSA, per germline. This CDR3 region has 14 residues. Trimming took off 2 bases at V and 2 bases at J, with 9 bases between the two ends. The CDR3, as DNA: TGTGCCAGCAGCTTATCTGAGGGTAACACTGAAGCTTTCTTT. Its protein product is CASSLSEGNTEAFF.

This clone was picked up a small number of times. The chain combines TRBV6-5 with TRBJ2-6; a weak D match, TRBD2 (5 bases). This CDR3 is 15 amino acids long. Deletions cut 7 bases from V and 5 bases from J, with 15 bases between. CDR1 and CDR2 (germline): MNHEY, SVGAGI. The CDR3 DNA reads TGTGCCAGCACCAATTGGGAGAGACGGGCCAACGTCCTGACTTTC. Translating gives CASTNWERRANVLTF.

The rearrangement uses TRBV28 and TRBJ2-5; TRBD1 matches 12 bases. With 2 bases clipped from V and 5 bases from J, the junction kept 6 bases outside the gene matches. CDR3 size: 16 residues. From germline, CDR1 is MDHEN and CDR2 SYDVKM. CDR3 in amino acids: CASSLPAGQGAETQYF. In DNA, the CDR3 is TGTGCCAGCAGTTTACCGGCGGGACAGGGGGCGGAGACCCAGTACTTC.

This clone turned up a few times. This chain connects TRBV28 to TRBJ2-4; TRBD2 is a possible D gene (7 bases). The V and J ends lost 1 base and 4 bases respectively, with 14 bases between them. This CDR3 is built from 16 residues. Germline V gene lookup returns CDR1 MDHEN and CDR2 SYDVKM. The CDR3: CASSLFGGARKNIQYF. CDR3 coding DNA: TGTGCCAGCAGTTTATTTGGGGGGGCTAGGAAAAACATTCAGTACTTC.

The CDR3 region has the DNA TGTGCCAGCAGTTACGGAACTACTAGTCCCGAGCAGTACTTC. Translating gives CASSYGTTSPEQYF. The gene calls are TRBV6-6 and TRBJ2-7; D may be TRBD2 (5 bases). Looked up from germline, CDR1 is MNHNY and CDR2 is SVGAGI (reference sequence). The CDR3 has 14 residues. The V end was cut by 2 bases, the J end by 6 bases, with 14 bases between.

The chain carries TRBV28 and TRBJ2-3; 10 bases are shared with TRBD2. This CDR3 has 15 amino acids. CDR1 is MDHEN and CDR2 is SYDVKM in the germline V gene. Trimming took 5 bases from V and 5 from J; bases not matched to a gene: 7. The CDR3 is CASSRSGRAEDTQYF. The CDR3 bases are TGTGCCAGCAGTAGAAGCGGGAGGGCCGAAGATACGCAGTATTTT.

The chain links TRBV5-4 to TRBJ2-1; tentative D call: TRBD2 (6 bases). The CDR3 is 15 amino acids. The germline CDR1 and CDR2 sequences are SGHNT and YYREEE (reference sequence). With 0 bases removed from V and 4 bases from J, the gap between germline ends came to 11 bases. CDR3 in amino acids: CASSLGGEVYNEQFF. As DNA, the CDR3 is TGTGCCAGCAGCTTGGGAGGGGAGGTGTACAATGAGCAGTTCTTC.

J is TRBJ2-3 and V is TRBV28; a possible D gene is TRBD1 (6 bases). This CDR3 is 15 amino acids long. Trimming pared 8 bases from V and 0 bases from J, leaving 15 bases between. CDR1 MDHEN and CDR2 SYDVKM come from the germline V gene. The CDR3 DNA reads as TGTGCCAGCCTGGGGGCGGATGTCAGCACAGATACGCAGTATTTT. The encoded protein is CASLGADVSTDTQYF.

The gene calls are TRBV29-1 and TRBJ1-2; 11 bases align to TRBD1. The CDR3 loop spans 15 amino acids. Germline V gene lookup returns CDR1 SQVTM and CDR2 ANQGSEA. The V segment lost 4 bases and the J segment 1 base; nucleotides outside the gene matches: 5. CDR3 DNA sequence: TGCAGCGTTGCGGGACAGGGGGTTGGTAACTATGGCTACACCTTC. As protein: CSVAGQGVGNYGYTF.

This clone turned up a few times. The CDR3 reads CASSLDREETQYF. The CDR3 DNA reads as TGTGCCAGCAGTCTCGACAGGGAAGAGACCCAGTACTTC. The chain has TRBV2 and TRBJ2-5; TRBD1 agrees at 7 bases. V shed 5 bases and J 3 bases; nucleotides not matched to a gene: 3. The CDR3 length is 13 residues. The germline CDR1 and CDR2 sequences are SNHLY and FYNNEI. The full variable domain, in which reference TRBV2 and TRBJ2-5 provide the parts outside the CDR3, is EPEVTQTPSHQVTQMGQEVILRCVPISNHLYFYWYRQILGQKVEFLVSFYNNEISEKSEIFDDQFSVERPDGSNFTLKIRSTKLEDSAMYFCASSLDREETQYFGPGTRLLVL.

This chain joins TRBV28 and TRBJ2-7, with D hard to call. Germline V CDR1 and CDR2: MDHEN, SYDVKM. The CDR3 consists of 13 residues. V lost 7 bases and J 2 bases, leaving 12 bases between the germline ends. CDR3 in amino acids: CASKGSGPYEQYF. The CDR3 DNA is TGTGCCAGCAAAGGATCAGGCCCCTACGAGCAGTACTTC.

This clone was detected only a few times. This chain links TRBV28 with TRBJ2-5; 8 bases fit TRBD2. The CDR3 sequence is 16 residues long. J was trimmed by 5 bases and V by 3 bases; bases with no gene match: 11. Per germline, CDR1 MDHEN and CDR2 SYDVKM. The CDR3 loop is CASSFSSGKSGETQYF. The DNA of the CDR3 is TGTGCCAGCAGTTTCAGTAGCGGGAAATCAGGCGAGACCCAGTACTTC.

The rearrangement uses TRBV18 and TRBJ2-7; tentative D call: TRBD1 (5 bases). Germline-derived CDR1 and CDR2 are KGHSH and LQKENI. The CDR3 is 15 residues long. Trimming shortened V by 2 bases and J by 7 bases, and 18 bases separated the two germline ends. CDR3 residues: CASSPSTASPIEQYF. The CDR3 nucleotides are TGTGCCAGCTCACCATCGACAGCCTCTCCTATAGAGCAGTACTTC.

The V gene is TRBV15, the J gene TRBJ2-1; 10 bases are shared with TRBD2. Unmatched junction bases numbered 6, after V lost 0 bases and J lost 4 bases. The germline CDR1 and CDR2 sequences are LNHNV and YYDKDF (reference sequence). CDR3 length: 17 amino acids. The CDR3 sequence: CATSRDLTSGVYNEQFF. CDR3 DNA: TGTGCCACCAGCAGAGATCTTACTAGCGGGGTTTACAATGAGCAGTTCTTC.

Only a few counts were recorded for this clone. The rearrangement joins TRBV27 to TRBJ2-7, with TRBD2 identical over 11 bases. The CDR3 runs to 15 residues. Germline values: CDR1 MNHEY, CDR2 SMNVEV (reference sequence). V was pared by 4 bases and J by 1 base, with 3 bases of the junction left unmatched. CDR3 residues: CASSSGLADSYEQYF. The CDR3, as DNA: TGTGCCAGCAGTTCGGGACTAGCGGATTCCTACGAGCAGTACTTC.

This clone was recorded only once. V is TRBV5-1 and J is TRBJ2-5; 7 bases fit TRBD1. Losses at the gene ends were 7 bases for V and 3 bases for J; bases not matched to a gene: 15. Germline V gene sequence: CDR1 SGHRS, CDR2 YFSETQ. CDR3 length: 16 residues. The CDR3 protein is CASSPGYRGYEETQYF. The CDR3 DNA follows: TGCGCCAGCTCGCCGGGGTACAGGGGTTATGAAGAGACCCAGTACTTC.

This chain links TRBV7-2 with TRBJ2-2, with 13 bases lining up with TRBD2. V lost 0 bases and J lost 6; bases outside the gene matches: 1. The CDR3 sequence is 16 residues long. The germline V gene encodes CDR1 SGHTA and CDR2 FQGNSA. The chain's CDR3 is CASSLATSGRAGELFF. In DNA form, the CDR3 reads TGTGCCAGCAGCTTAGCCACTAGCGGGAGGGCCGGGGAGCTGTTTTTT.

V usage is TRBV5-4 and J usage is TRBJ2-7; TRBD2 matches at 10 bases. After removal of 4 bases from V and 1 base from J, the junction contained 11 bases not matched to a gene. From germline, CDR1 is SGHNT and CDR2 YYREEE (reference sequence). This CDR3 has 17 amino acids. This CDR3 reads CASSPGTSDFSSYEQYF. The CDR3 coding sequence is TGTGCCAGCAGCCCCGGGACTAGCGATTTCTCGTCCTACGAGCAGTACTTC.

This clone was counted a few times. V and J are TRBV11-1 and TRBJ2-1, with D perhaps TRBD2 (6 bases). Trimming removed 1 base at V and 0 bases at J, with 13 bases between. The CDR3 covers 17 residues. Per the germline V gene, CDR1 is SGHAT and CDR2 is FQDESV (reference sequence). Here the CDR3 DNA reads TGTGCCAGCAGCTTAGAGGTAGCGGTGAGCTCCTACAATGAGCAGTTCTTC. Protein product: CASSLEVAVSSYNEQFF.

The chain joins TRBV7-6 to TRBJ2-7; TRBD1 aligns across 7 bases. The germline V gene has CDR1 SGHVS and CDR2 FNYEAQ. The CDR3 covers 14 residues. Trimming at V came to 5 bases and at J to 2 bases, leaving 6 bases not matched to a gene. The CDR3 here is CASSQRTGPYEQYF. The CDR3 DNA reads TGTGCCAGCAGCCAGAGGACAGGTCCCTACGAGCAGTACTTC.

The chain carries TRBV5-1 and TRBJ1-2, with D possibly being TRBD1 (5 bases). This CDR3 has 13 residues. V was pared by 0 bases and J by 7 bases, with 10 bases between. Germline CDR1 SGHRS, CDR2 YFSETQ. CDR3 in DNA: TGCGCCAGCAGCTTGGATGGACAAGGTGGCTACACCTTC. Its translation: CASSLDGQGGYTF.

There are a few counts of this clone. The V call is TRBV10-3, the J call TRBJ2-7; the D gene is possibly TRBD2 (6 bases). This CDR3 is 15 amino acids long. V lost 1 base and J 3 bases, leaving 13 bases between the germline ends. Germline V gene sequence: CDR1 ENHRY, CDR2 SYGVKD. The CDR3 coding sequence is TGTGCCATCAGTGAGTTTGCGGGATACCTCTACGAGCAGTACTTC. This translates into CAISEFAGYLYEQYF.

This clone appeared a few times. This chain links TRBV28 with TRBJ1-2; no clear D. Deletions cut 3 bases from V and 4 bases from J, with 12 bases between. This CDR3 spans 14 amino acids. In germline, CDR1 is MDHEN, CDR2 SYDVKM. The chain's CDR3 is CASSLRAQFYGYTF. CDR3 bases: TGTGCCAGCAGTTTGCGGGCCCAGTTCTATGGCTACACCTTC.

This clone was recorded a few times. The chain couples TRBV7-2 to TRBJ2-3, with 12 bases that match TRBD2. Germline CDR1 and CDR2: SGHTA and FQGNSA. The CDR3 is 17 amino acids. V shed 5 bases, J shed 6 bases, and the junction held 12 bases outside the gene matches. CDR3 protein: CASSPSWTSGTTDTQYF. DNA of the CDR3: TGTGCCAGCAGCCCCTCGTGGACTAGCGGGACAACGGATACGCAGTATTTT.

This chain joins TRBV19 and TRBJ1-5; a weak D match, TRBD1 (6 bases). The V gene's germline CDR1 is LNHDA and CDR2 SQIVND (reference sequence). The ends were cut back, 5 bases at V and 3 bases at J, with 11 bases in the middle. The CDR3 is 14 amino acids. The CDR3 here is CASSLRQVNQPQHF. The CDR3 nucleotides read TGTGCCAGTAGTCTAAGACAGGTCAATCAGCCCCAGCATTTT.

The chain is built from TRBV5-1 and TRBJ1-2, with TRBD1 as a possible D gene (5 bases). V was cut by 4 bases and J by 3 bases, with 10 bases left in between. Germline CDR1 and CDR2: SGHRS and YFSETQ. CDR3 size: 13 residues. CDR3 bases: TGCGCCAGCAGCCCTGACAGACACTATGGCTACACCTTC. Its translation: CASSPDRHYGYTF. Supplemented by reference TRBV5-1 and TRBJ1-2, the full variable domain reads KAGVTQTPRYLIKTRGQQVTLSCSPISGHRSVSWYQQTPGQGLQFLFEYFSETQRNKGNFPGRFSGRQFSNSRSEMNVSTLELGDSALYLCASSPDRHYGYTFGSGTRLTVV.